This T cell receptor beta chain was profiled in a study of cytomegalovirus exposure and HLA in healthy donors. The CDR3 has 15 amino acids. V lost 6 bases, J lost 8 bases, and 9 bases stayed unmatched. Germline CDR1 is SGHTA and CDR2 is FQGNSA. The PCR was carried out with 60 Vbeta primers and 13 Jbeta primers. Using immunoSEQ multiplex PCR, the repertoire was profiled, and TCRdb retains in-frame clones only, with some absent. This sample contains around 76,000 clones. General study findings and limits: Across donors, presence/absence analyses took sequencing depth to be roughly uniform. In vitro testing confirmed three CMV-associated chains as specific for CMV antigens. Cytomegalovirus status, reportedly, was diagnosed with high specificity and sensitivity by the classifier.

Points on this clone: The antigen remains undetermined.

The source of this sequence is a woman aged 55-70 years in good health and CMV-seronegative. The chain couples TRBV7-2 to TRBJ1-4; 10 bases agree with TRBD1. The sequencing input was PBMCs. The CDR3 coding sequence is TGTGCCAGCAGTTCCCGGACAGGGGGGAGCGAAAAACTGTTTTTT. As protein: CASSSRTGGSEKLFF.